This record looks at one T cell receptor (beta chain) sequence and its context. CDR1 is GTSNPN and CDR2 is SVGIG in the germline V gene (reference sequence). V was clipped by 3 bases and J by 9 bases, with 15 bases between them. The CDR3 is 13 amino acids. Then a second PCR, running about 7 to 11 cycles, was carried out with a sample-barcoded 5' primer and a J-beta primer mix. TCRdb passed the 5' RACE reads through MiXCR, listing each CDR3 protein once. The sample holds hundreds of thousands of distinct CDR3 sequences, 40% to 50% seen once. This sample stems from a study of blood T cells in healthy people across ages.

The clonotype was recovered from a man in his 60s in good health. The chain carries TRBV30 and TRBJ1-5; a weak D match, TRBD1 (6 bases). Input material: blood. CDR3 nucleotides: TGTGCCTGGAGCCTAGGGGGGAACCGGCCCCAGCATTTT. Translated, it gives CAWSLGGNRPQHF.